The clone carrying this T cell receptor (beta chain) was seen repeatedly, ten times or more. What it recognizes is unknown. Attached unique molecular identifiers marked individual cDNA molecules. TCRdb ran MiXCR on the 5' RACE reads and lists one entry per CDR3 protein. The sample lists 45,000 to 55,000 distinct CDR3 sequences; less than 15% were seen once. This sample is drawn from a study of early T cells in non-severe SARS-CoV-2 infection. Study-wide background: The authors sequenced bulk RNA from unsorted whole blood, leaving chains unpaired.

Whole-study findings and limits: Sequences matched to VDJdb favored anti-spike CD8 responses, while private and CD4 specificities were missed.

Trimming took off 4 bases at V and 8 bases at J, with 17 bases between the two ends. The CDR3 spans 15 residues. The germline V gene has CDR1 KGHDR and CDR2 SFDVKD. The clonotype was recovered from an adult who was a healthcare worker with PCR-confirmed SARS-CoV-2 infection or an uninfected control (not recorded which). Sequenced material: whole blood. The chain uses TRBV24-1 and TRBJ2-1; D remains ambiguous. The CDR3 DNA is TGTGCCACCAGTGACCCAGTCGGAATCGCGGATGAGCAGTTCTTC. It encodes CATSDPVGIADEQFF.